This T cell receptor beta chain is drawn from a study of blood T cell repertoires in COVID-19. For the study at large: From T cells, B-cell-depleted T cells, or PBMCs came the material, which was cDNA or gDNA.

Original methodology: Estimation of nucleated cell counts was performed using reference gene primer amplification. Using immunoSEQ multiplex PCR, the repertoire was profiled, and TCRdb retains in-frame clones only, with some absent. For V, J and clone size, that table is used; D and trimming come from the DNA. Altogether about 160,000 clones are present, about 80% being singletons, with the ten largest covering roughly 8%. Germline CDR1 is LNHNV and CDR2 is YYDKDF (reference sequence). This CDR3 has 14 amino acids. The germline V and J ends were trimmed by 0 bases and 2 bases, with 7 bases remaining between them.

The sequence came from a man in his sixties with acute or convalescent COVID-19. The sample was peripheral blood. This sequence joins TRBV15 and TRBJ1-2; D is ambiguous. CDR3 amino acids: CATSRDNPNYGYTF. For the CDR3, the DNA is TGTGCCACCAGCAGAGATAATCCCAACTATGGCTACACCTTC.